The rows below give T cell receptor beta chains drawn from one sample of a study of Graves' ophthalmopathy and Graves' hyperthyroidism. TCRdb called the multiplex PCR reads again in MiXCR, with one record for every CDR3 protein. The sample shows over 500,000 distinct CDR3 sequences, 22% of them seen only once. Sample: peripheral blood. These receptors originate from a woman aged 18-30 years with stable Graves' hyperthyroidism. Some clones in this sample may be carry-over from other donors' samples. Each CDR3 is given with its conserved first and last residue. D genes are given only for firm matches. Rows give clone size only sometimes, using once, few, many, or a class for an expanded clone.

TRBV18	TRBJ2-5	NA	NA	CASSPPSLKETQYF	TGTGCCAGCTCACCACCGTCACTCAAAGAGACCCAGTACTTC
TRBV19	TRBJ1-1	many	NA	CASSIWANTEAFF	TGTGCCAGTAGTATCTGGGCGAACACTGAAGCTTTCTTT
TRBV12-3/TRBV12-4	TRBJ1-5	many	NA	CASSGGWRSSNQPQHF	TGTGCCAGCAGTGGGGGATGGCGAAGTAGCAATCAGCCCCAGCATTTT
TRBV4-2	TRBJ2-7	many	NA	CASSQSLSYEQYF	TGTGCCAGCAGCCAAAGCCTATCCTACGAGCAGTACTTC
TRBV28	TRBJ2-7	many	NA	CASSRGGGGARYEQYF	TGTGCCAGCAGTCGGGGAGGGGGGGGCGCGCGGTACGAGCAGTACTTC
TRBV4-1	TRBJ1-1	NA	TRBD1	CASSQRPGEVTGGFYTEAFF	TGCGCCAGCAGCCAACGCCCAGGGGAGGTTACAGGGGGTTTTTACACTGAAGCTTTCTTT
TRBV7-8	TRBJ2-5	NA	TRBD2	CASSPKSSGGLETQYF	TGTGCCAGCAGCCCAAAGAGCAGCGGGGGGCTGGAGACCCAGTACTTC
TRBV6-1	TRBJ2-5	many	NA	CASSLRLSGETQYF	TGTGCCAGCAGTCTTCGGCTCTCTGGAGAGACCCAGTACTTC
TRBV3-1	TRBJ1-2	NA	NA	CASSQDPTDRVGYTF	TGTGCCAGCAGCCAAGATCCCACAGACCGGGTGGGCTACACCTTC
TRBV9	TRBJ1-1	NA	NA	CASSVTGLATEAFF	TGTGCCAGCAGCGTCACAGGGTTGGCCACTGAAGCTTTCTTT
TRBV12-3/TRBV12-4	TRBJ2-7	many	NA	CASSPGDRPLDEQYF	TGTGCCAGCAGTCCTGGGGACCGTCCTTTGGACGAGCAGTACTTC
TRBV5-1	TRBJ1-5	few	NA	CASSLGDGDQPQHF	TGCGCCAGCAGCTTGGGGGACGGTGATCAGCCCCAGCATTTT
TRBV12-3/TRBV12-4	TRBJ1-2	many	NA	CASRDHQGTGYTF	TGTGCCAGCAGAGATCATCAGGGGACTGGCTACACCTTC
TRBV20-1	TRBJ2-5	NA	NA	CSGRVGTSQETQYF	TGCAGTGGTAGAGTTGGGACTTCCCAAGAGACCCAGTACTTC
TRBV4-2	TRBJ2-2	NA	NA	CASSQEGGAGNTGELFF	TGTGCCAGCAGCCAAGAGGGAGGAGCGGGGAACACCGGGGAGCTGTTTTTT
TRBV20-1	TRBJ1-2	many	NA	CSAISGPQGVRGYTF	TGCAGTGCTATCTCCGGACCCCAGGGAGTGCGTGGCTACACCTTC
TRBV6-5	TRBJ1-5	once	NA	CASSYGLGWNQPQHF	TGTGCCAGCAGTTACGGTTTGGGGTGGAATCAGCCCCAGCATTTT
TRBV12-3/TRBV12-4	TRBJ1-5	few	NA	CTSSYLGNNQPQHF	TGTACCAGCAGTTACCTCGGGAACAATCAGCCCCAGCATTTT
TRBV11-2	TRBJ2-7	many	NA	CASRPSGHEQYF	TGTGCCAGCAGACCAAGCGGGCACGAGCAGTACTTC
TRBV30	TRBJ2-4	few	NA	CAWSVRGRKNIRYF	TGTGCCTGGAGTGTACGGGGGCGCAAAAACATTCGGTACTTC
TRBV20-1	TRBJ2-7	NA	TRBD1	CSAGWTGDSEQYF	TGCAGTGCTGGCTGGACAGGGGACTCCGAGCAGTACTTC
TRBV20-1	TRBJ1-5	many	TRBD1	CSARVTGEFSQPQHF	TGCAGTGCTAGAGTCACAGGGGAATTCTCTCAGCCCCAGCATTTT
TRBV5-6	TRBJ2-7	NA	NA	CASSSAGTRNEQYF	TGTGCCAGCAGCTCCGCGGGGACTCGAAATGAGCAGTACTTC
TRBV11-2	TRBJ2-7	few	TRBD2	CASSLVASGGAYEQYF	TGTGCCAGCAGCTTAGTTGCTAGCGGGGGAGCCTACGAGCAGTACTTC
TRBV25-1	TRBJ2-5	NA	NA	CASSQFPKETQYF	TGTGCCAGCTCTCAGTTCCCTAAAGAGACCCAGTACTTC
TRBV20-1	TRBJ1-5	many	NA	CSAKDPRSNQPQHF	TGCAGTGCTAAAGACCCCAGGAGCAATCAGCCCCAGCATTTT
TRBV29-1	TRBJ2-5	many	TRBD1	CSVARGQKETQYF	TGCAGCGTTGCCAGGGGGCAGAAGGAGACCCAGTACTTC
TRBV11-2	TRBJ1-1	NA	NA	CASSHTPGKRRTEAFF	TGTGCCAGCAGCCATACACCCGGGAAGAGGAGGACTGAAGCTTTCTTT
TRBV30	TRBJ1-3	NA	NA	CAWTGAATKEHSGNTIYF	TGTGCCTGGACAGGAGCCGCCACCAAAGAACACTCTGGAAACACCATATATTTT
TRBV20-1	TRBJ1-5	many	NA	CSARDHWGRGNQPQHF	TGCAGTGCTAGAGATCATTGGGGTCGTGGCAATCAGCCCCAGCATTTT
TRBV29-1	TRBJ1-2	many	NA	CSVEAGTGYGYTF	TGCAGCGTTGAGGCAGGGACGGGCTATGGCTACACCTTC
TRBV6-2/TRBV6-3	TRBJ2-2	many	NA	CASSPTTGGELFF	TGTGCCAGCAGTCCCACGACCGGCGGGGAGCTGTTTTTT
TRBV20-1	TRBJ1-1	many	NA	CSARDDRPGGAFF	TGCAGTGCTAGAGATGACAGGCCTGGCGGGGCTTTCTTT
TRBV6-2/TRBV6-3	TRBJ1-1	NA	NA	CASSFELGTEAFF	TGTGCCAGCAGTTTCGAGTTGGGCACTGAAGCTTTCTTT
TRBV27	TRBJ1-1	many	NA	CASSLRSGVNTEAFF	TGTGCCAGCAGTTTAAGGTCGGGGGTGAACACTGAAGCTTTCTTT
TRBV12-3/TRBV12-4	TRBJ2-5	once	TRBD1	CASSFGQGGTQYF	TGTGCCAGCAGTTTCGGACAGGGAGGGACCCAGTACTTC
TRBV7-2	TRBJ1-1	many	NA	CASSSAGVMNTEAFF	TGTGCCAGCAGTTCTGCAGGAGTCATGAACACTGAAGCTTTCTTT
TRBV6-1	TRBJ1-5	many	TRBD1	CASRRQGAGSNQPQHF	TGTGCCAGCAGAAGACAGGGGGCCGGGAGCAATCAGCCCCAGCATTTT
TRBV7-2	TRBJ1-6	many	TRBD1	CASSSRQGASPLHF	TGTGCCAGCAGCTCTAGGCAGGGGGCGTCACCCCTCCACTTT